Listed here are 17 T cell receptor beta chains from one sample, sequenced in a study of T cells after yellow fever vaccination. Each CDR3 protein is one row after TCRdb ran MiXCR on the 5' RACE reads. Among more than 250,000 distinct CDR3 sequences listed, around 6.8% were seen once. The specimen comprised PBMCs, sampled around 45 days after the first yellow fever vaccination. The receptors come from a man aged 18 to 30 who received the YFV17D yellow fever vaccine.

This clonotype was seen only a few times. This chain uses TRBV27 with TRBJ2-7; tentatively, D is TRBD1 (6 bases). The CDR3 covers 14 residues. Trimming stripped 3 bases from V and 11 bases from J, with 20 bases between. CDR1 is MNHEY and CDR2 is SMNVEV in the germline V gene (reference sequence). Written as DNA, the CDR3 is TGTGCCAGCAGTTTTACAGGGTCGAAAAAACATGAGTACGTC. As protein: CASSFTGSKKHEYV.

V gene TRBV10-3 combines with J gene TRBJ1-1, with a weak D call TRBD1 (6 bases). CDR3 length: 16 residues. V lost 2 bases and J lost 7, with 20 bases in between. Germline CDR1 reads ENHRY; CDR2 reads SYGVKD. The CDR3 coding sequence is TGTGCCATCAGTGAGACAGGGAGCACTTATGGTGGTGAAGCTTTCTTT. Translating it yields CAISETGSTYGGEAFF.

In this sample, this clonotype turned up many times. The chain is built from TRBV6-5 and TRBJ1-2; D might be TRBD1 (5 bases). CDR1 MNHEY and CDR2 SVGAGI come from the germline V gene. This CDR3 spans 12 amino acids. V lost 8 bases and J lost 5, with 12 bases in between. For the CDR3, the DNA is TGTGCCAGCTCTACAGGTCTTTATGGCTACACCTTC. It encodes CASSTGLYGYTF.

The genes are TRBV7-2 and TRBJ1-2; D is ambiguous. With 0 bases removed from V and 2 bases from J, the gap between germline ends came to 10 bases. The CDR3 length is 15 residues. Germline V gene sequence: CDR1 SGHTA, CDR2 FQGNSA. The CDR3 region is CASSLALTGNYGYTF. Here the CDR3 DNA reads TGTGCCAGCAGCTTAGCGCTAACGGGGAACTATGGCTACACCTTC.

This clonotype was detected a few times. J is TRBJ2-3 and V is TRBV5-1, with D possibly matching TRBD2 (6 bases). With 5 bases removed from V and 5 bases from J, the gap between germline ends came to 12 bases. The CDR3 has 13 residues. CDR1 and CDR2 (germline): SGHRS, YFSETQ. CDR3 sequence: CASSPGAGDTQYF. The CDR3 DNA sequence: TGCGCCAGCAGTCCAGGAGCGGGAGATACGCAGTATTTT.

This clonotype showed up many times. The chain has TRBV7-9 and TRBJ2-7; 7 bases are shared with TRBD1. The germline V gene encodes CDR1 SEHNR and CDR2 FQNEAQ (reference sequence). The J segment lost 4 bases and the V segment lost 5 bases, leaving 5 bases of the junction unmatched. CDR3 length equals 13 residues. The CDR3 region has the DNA TGTGCCAGCAGCCCACCGACAGGGTACGAGCAGTACTTC. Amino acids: CASSPPTGYEQYF.

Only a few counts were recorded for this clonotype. CDR3 sequence reads: CASSSSLRNEQFF. The CDR3 coding sequence is TGCGCCAGCAGCTCCTCTCTAAGAAATGAGCAGTTCTTC. The J gene is TRBJ2-1, the V gene TRBV5-1; no definite D call. Trimming stripped 3 bases from V and 7 bases from J, with 11 bases between. Germline V gene sequence: CDR1 SGHRS, CDR2 YFSETQ. The CDR3 length is 13 residues.

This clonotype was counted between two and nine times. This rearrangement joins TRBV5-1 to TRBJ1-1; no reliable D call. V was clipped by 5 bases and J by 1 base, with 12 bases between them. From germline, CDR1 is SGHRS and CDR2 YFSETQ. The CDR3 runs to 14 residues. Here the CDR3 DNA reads TGCGCCAGCAGATTTTTTACGGAGAACACTGAAGCTTTCTTT. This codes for CASRFFTENTEAFF.

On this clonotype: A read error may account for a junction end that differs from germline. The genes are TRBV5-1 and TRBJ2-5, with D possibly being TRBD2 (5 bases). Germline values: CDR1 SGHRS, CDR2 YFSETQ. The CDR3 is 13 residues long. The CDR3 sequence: CDSSWGSGVDQYF. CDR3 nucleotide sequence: TGCGACAGCAGCTGGGGAAGCGGTGTGGACCAGTACTTC.

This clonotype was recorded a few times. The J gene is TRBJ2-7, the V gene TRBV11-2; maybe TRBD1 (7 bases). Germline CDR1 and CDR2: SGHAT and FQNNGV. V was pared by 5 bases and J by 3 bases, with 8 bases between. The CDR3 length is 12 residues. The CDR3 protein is CASSQGGYEQYV. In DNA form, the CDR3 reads TGTGCCAGCAGCCAGGGGGGCTACGAGCAGTACGTC.

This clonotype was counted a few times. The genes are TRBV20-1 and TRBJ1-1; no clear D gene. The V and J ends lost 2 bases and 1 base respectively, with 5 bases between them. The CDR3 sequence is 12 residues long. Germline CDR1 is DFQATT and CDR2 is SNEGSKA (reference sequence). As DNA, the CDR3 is TGCAGTGCTAGACCCCGGAACACTGAAGCTTTCTTT. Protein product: CSARPRNTEAFF.

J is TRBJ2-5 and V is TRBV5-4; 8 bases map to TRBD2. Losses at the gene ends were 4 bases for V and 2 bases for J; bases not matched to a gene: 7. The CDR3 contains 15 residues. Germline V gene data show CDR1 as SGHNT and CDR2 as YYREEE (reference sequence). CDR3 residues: CASSVGTRGQETQYF. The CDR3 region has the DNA TGTGCCAGCAGCGTAGGGACTAGAGGACAAGAGACCCAGTACTTC.

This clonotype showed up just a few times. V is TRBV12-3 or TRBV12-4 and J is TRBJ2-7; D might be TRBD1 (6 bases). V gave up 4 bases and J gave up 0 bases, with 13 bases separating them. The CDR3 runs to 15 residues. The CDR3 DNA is TGTGCCAGCAGTTGGGGCATGGGGGCCTCCTACGAGCAGTACTTC. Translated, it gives CASSWGMGASYEQYF.

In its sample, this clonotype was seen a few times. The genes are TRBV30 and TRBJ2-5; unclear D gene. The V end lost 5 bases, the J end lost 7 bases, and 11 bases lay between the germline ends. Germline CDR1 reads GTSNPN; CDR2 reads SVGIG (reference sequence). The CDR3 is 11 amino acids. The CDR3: CAWQSVGTQYF. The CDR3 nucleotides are TGTGCCTGGCAGAGTGTTGGGACCCAGTACTTC.

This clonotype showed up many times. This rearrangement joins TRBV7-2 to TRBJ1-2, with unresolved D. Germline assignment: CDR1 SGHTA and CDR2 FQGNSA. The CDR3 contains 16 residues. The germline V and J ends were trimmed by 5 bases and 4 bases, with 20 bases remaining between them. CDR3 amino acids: CASSPKRLGELYGYTF. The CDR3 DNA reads TGTGCCAGCAGCCCCAAACGTCTTGGAGAGCTCTATGGCTACACCTTC.

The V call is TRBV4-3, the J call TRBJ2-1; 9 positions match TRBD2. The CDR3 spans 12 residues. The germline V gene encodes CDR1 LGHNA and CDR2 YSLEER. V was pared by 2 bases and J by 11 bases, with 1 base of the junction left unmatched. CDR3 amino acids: CASSQLAGQQFF. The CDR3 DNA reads TGCGCCAGCAGCCAACTAGCGGGGCAGCAGTTCTTC.

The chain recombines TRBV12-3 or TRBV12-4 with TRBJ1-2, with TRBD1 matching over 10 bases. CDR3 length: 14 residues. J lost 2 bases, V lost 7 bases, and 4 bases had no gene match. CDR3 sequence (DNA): TGTGCCAGCACCTGGGACAGGGGAAACTATGGCTACACCTTC. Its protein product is CASTWDRGNYGYTF.